The rows below give T cell receptor beta chains drawn from one sample of a study of blood T cell repertoires in COVID-19. Only in-frame clones appear in the TCRdb table, and some are missing; sequencing was by immunoSEQ multiplex PCR. The table shows approximately 190,000 clones, with around four fifths occurring only once. The specimen sequenced was peripheral blood. These receptors were taken from a young man with active or convalescent COVID-19. The CDR3 runs from the conserved cysteine through the conserved F or W. D genes are given only for firm matches. A row's size may be missing; if present it is once, few, many or a size class.

cdr3_nt: TGTGCCAGCAGCTTAGCGCTAGATGCCTATGGCTACACCTTC
cdr3_aa: CASSLALDAYGYTF
d_call: .
clone_size: .
j_call: TRBJ1-2
v_call: TRBV7-9

cdr3_nt: TGTGCCAGCAGTTACGAGCGGGAGGACGCCTACGAGCAGTACTTC
cdr3_aa: CASSYEREDAYEQYF
d_call: TRBD2
clone_size: .
j_call: TRBJ2-7
v_call: TRBV6-5

cdr3_nt: TGTGCCAGCAGCGTCCGGGACAGGTGGCCCTACGAGCAGTACTTC
cdr3_aa: CASSVRDRWPYEQYF
d_call: TRBD1
clone_size: .
j_call: TRBJ2-7
v_call: TRBV9

cdr3_nt: TGTGCCTGGAGTGGAGCAAACAGGGTTTCTGGGGCCAACGTCCTGACTTTC
cdr3_aa: CAWSGANRVSGANVLTF
d_call: .
clone_size: .
j_call: TRBJ2-6
v_call: TRBV30

cdr3_nt: TGTGCCAGCCGCGGCGGTTTTTTCTATGGCTACACCTTC
cdr3_aa: CASRGGFFYGYTF
d_call: .
clone_size: .
j_call: TRBJ1-2
v_call: TRBV18

cdr3_nt: TGTGCCAGCAGCTTGGCCCCAGGGGAGGGCAATGAGCAGTTCTTC
cdr3_aa: CASSLAPGEGNEQFF
d_call: .
clone_size: .
j_call: TRBJ2-1
v_call: TRBV5-4

cdr3_nt: TGTGCCAGCAGCGATAGTGACACCGGGACAGGGCTTAGCAATCAGCCCCAGCATTTT
cdr3_aa: CASSDSDTGTGLSNQPQHF
d_call: TRBD1
clone_size: once
j_call: TRBJ1-5
v_call: TRBV9

cdr3_nt: TGTGCCAGCAGTTACTCAGGGCCAGGGAATGAAAAACTGTTTTTT
cdr3_aa: CASSYSGPGNEKLFF
d_call: .
clone_size: once
j_call: TRBJ1-4
v_call: TRBV6-5

cdr3_nt: TGTGCCAGCAGTGCCACCATCGGACACCGTAATGAAAAACTGTTTTTT
cdr3_aa: CASSATIGHRNEKLFF
d_call: .
clone_size: few
j_call: TRBJ1-4
v_call: TRBV6-4

cdr3_nt: TGTGCCAGCAGTTCCCCAGTGGCTAGCGAAAACATTCAGTACTTC
cdr3_aa: CASSSPVASENIQYF
d_call: .
clone_size: .
j_call: TRBJ2-4
v_call: TRBV6-6

cdr3_nt: TGTGCCAGCAGTATTTGGGGGGAGGCTACTTGGAACTATGGCTACACCTTC
cdr3_aa: CASSIWGEATWNYGYTF
d_call: .
clone_size: .
j_call: TRBJ1-2
v_call: TRBV6-2/TRBV6-3

cdr3_nt: TGTGCCAGCAGCTTCCCTCTGGGGCTTAATGAAAAACTGTTTTTT
cdr3_aa: CASSFPLGLNEKLFF
d_call: .
clone_size: once
j_call: TRBJ1-4
v_call: TRBV7-9

cdr3_nt: TGTGCCAGCAGCCAGGGACAGCTTATAGGGCCCATGAACACTGAAGCTTTCTTT
cdr3_aa: CASSQGQLIGPMNTEAFF
d_call: TRBD1
clone_size: once
j_call: TRBJ1-1
v_call: TRBV7-9

cdr3_nt: TGTGCCAGCAGTTACACTAACTCGAGGGTGCTTGCTTTCTTT
cdr3_aa: CASSYTNSRVLAFF
d_call: .
clone_size: .
j_call: TRBJ1-1
v_call: TRBV6-5

cdr3_nt: TGTGCCAGCAGCGGCGCCGGACTAGCAAACATTCAGTACTTC
cdr3_aa: CASSGAGLANIQYF
d_call: TRBD2
clone_size: .
j_call: TRBJ2-4
v_call: TRBV9

cdr3_nt: TGTGCCAGCAGTTTTGTAGCGGGGGAGGGCACAGATACGCAGTATTTT
cdr3_aa: CASSFVAGEGTDTQYF
d_call: TRBD2
clone_size: .
j_call: TRBJ2-3
v_call: TRBV28

cdr3_nt: TGTGCCAACCGGGGTGTTTATTCACCCCTCCACTTT
cdr3_aa: CANRGVYSPLHF
d_call: .
clone_size: .
j_call: TRBJ1-6
v_call: TRBV27

cdr3_nt: TGTGCCAGCAGTTTAACTACAGGGGCCGGGGAGCTGTTTTTT
cdr3_aa: CASSLTTGAGELFF
d_call: TRBD1
clone_size: .
j_call: TRBJ2-2
v_call: TRBV28

cdr3_nt: TGTGCCAGCAGCGGGAGGACTAGCCGAAGGTTTAACTATGGCTACACCTTC
cdr3_aa: CASSGRTSRRFNYGYTF
d_call: .
clone_size: .
j_call: TRBJ1-2
v_call: TRBV21-1

cdr3_nt: TGTGCCAGCAGTTACTCGGGGACTAGATACAATGAGCAGTTCTTC
cdr3_aa: CASSYSGTRYNEQFF
d_call: TRBD2
clone_size: many
j_call: TRBJ2-1
v_call: TRBV6-6

cdr3_nt: TGTGCCAGCAGCGCGCAAGAGACCCAGTACTTC
cdr3_aa: CASSAQETQYF
d_call: .
clone_size: .
j_call: TRBJ2-5
v_call: TRBV12-3/TRBV12-4

cdr3_nt: TGTGCCAGCAGTGCACCGGGACACTTAACGAGGGGAGCTTTCTTT
cdr3_aa: CASSAPGHLTRGAFF
d_call: .
clone_size: .
j_call: TRBJ1-1
v_call: TRBV28

cdr3_nt: TGTGCCAGCATTCATACGGGGACCGGGGAGCTGTTTTTT
cdr3_aa: CASIHTGTGELFF
d_call: .
clone_size: .
j_call: TRBJ2-2
v_call: TRBV28

cdr3_nt: TGCGCCAGCAGCCGGACAGGGGCTGCGGGCACCGGGGAGCTGTTTTTT
cdr3_aa: CASSRTGAAGTGELFF
d_call: TRBD1
clone_size: few
j_call: TRBJ2-2
v_call: TRBV5-1

cdr3_nt: TGCGCCAGCAGCCGGGGACAGGGGCCGTCTAACTATGGCTACACCTTC
cdr3_aa: CASSRGQGPSNYGYTF
d_call: TRBD1
clone_size: few
j_call: TRBJ1-2
v_call: TRBV5-1

cdr3_nt: TGCGCCAGCAGCTCGAGCAGGGGGCAGAATGGCTACACCTTC
cdr3_aa: CASSSSRGQNGYTF
d_call: TRBD1
clone_size: .
j_call: TRBJ1-2
v_call: TRBV5-1

cdr3_nt: TGTGCCAGCAGTACGCCGGGGGGGACCGCAGATACGCAGTATTTT
cdr3_aa: CASSTPGGTADTQYF
d_call: TRBD2
clone_size: .
j_call: TRBJ2-3
v_call: TRBV27

cdr3_nt: TGTGCCAGCAGTTGGACTAGCGGGGAGACCCAGTACTTC
cdr3_aa: CASSWTSGETQYF
d_call: TRBD2
clone_size: .
j_call: TRBJ2-5
v_call: TRBV6-2/TRBV6-3

cdr3_nt: TGTGCCAGCAGCCCACAGGGGCCGAACTCTGGAAACACCATATATTTT
cdr3_aa: CASSPQGPNSGNTIYF
d_call: TRBD1
clone_size: .
j_call: TRBJ1-3
v_call: TRBV9

cdr3_nt: TGTGCCAGCAGTGGACTAAGCGGGGGGTCAATTATCCAGTTCTTC
cdr3_aa: CASSGLSGGSIIQFF
d_call: TRBD2
clone_size: .
j_call: TRBJ2-1
v_call: TRBV2

cdr3_nt: TGTGCCAGCAGCTTAAAGGGACAGGGTAACGCTGAAGCTTTCTTT
cdr3_aa: CASSLKGQGNAEAFF
d_call: TRBD1
clone_size: .
j_call: TRBJ1-1
v_call: TRBV6-6

cdr3_nt: TGTGCCAGTAGTACCTACCTAGCGGGAGGGTTAAACATTCAGTACTTC
cdr3_aa: CASSTYLAGGLNIQYF
d_call: TRBD2
clone_size: .
j_call: TRBJ2-4
v_call: TRBV19

cdr3_nt: TGTGCCTGGAGCGACGGACTCAGACCGGGAAACACCATATATTTT
cdr3_aa: CAWSDGLRPGNTIYF
d_call: .
clone_size: .
j_call: TRBJ1-3
v_call: TRBV30

cdr3_nt: TGTGCCACCGGTGACAGGGCTAACACCGGGGAGCTGTTTTTT
cdr3_aa: CATGDRANTGELFF
d_call: TRBD1
clone_size: .
j_call: TRBJ2-2
v_call: TRBV19

cdr3_nt: TGTGCCAGCAGCTTAGCTAGCGGGAGTTTGGATGAGCAGTTCTTC
cdr3_aa: CASSLASGSLDEQFF
d_call: TRBD2
clone_size: .
j_call: TRBJ2-1
v_call: TRBV7-8

cdr3_nt: TGTGCCAGCAGTTCCTATGAGGCCAACCACTACGAGCAGTACTTC
cdr3_aa: CASSSYEANHYEQYF
d_call: .
clone_size: .
j_call: TRBJ2-7
v_call: TRBV28

cdr3_nt: TGCGCCAGCAGACAGGACAGGGTGGAGCTGTTTTTT
cdr3_aa: CASRQDRVELFF
d_call: TRBD1
clone_size: .
j_call: TRBJ2-2
v_call: TRBV5-1

cdr3_nt: TGTGCCAGTACCCTTCACAGGGGCCGGGAAAAACTGTTTTTT
cdr3_aa: CASTLHRGREKLFF
d_call: TRBD1
clone_size: .
j_call: TRBJ1-4
v_call: TRBV19

cdr3_nt: TGTGCCAGCAGCCCCGGAGGGGGGGTTCTGCCCCTCCACTTT
cdr3_aa: CASSPGGGVLPLHF
d_call: .
clone_size: .
j_call: TRBJ1-6
v_call: TRBV11-2

cdr3_nt: TGTGCCAGCAGTCCCTCGACTAGCGCGTCCTACGAGCAGTACTTC
cdr3_aa: CASSPSTSASYEQYF
d_call: TRBD2
clone_size: .
j_call: TRBJ2-7
v_call: TRBV27

cdr3_nt: TGCGCCAGCAGCCAAACTAGCGGGAACTCCTACGAGCAGTACTTC
cdr3_aa: CASSQTSGNSYEQYF
d_call: TRBD2
clone_size: .
j_call: TRBJ2-7
v_call: TRBV4-1

cdr3_nt: TGTGCCAGCAGTTACGGGGATCTAGCGGGAGCAAATACGCAGTATTTT
cdr3_aa: CASSYGDLAGANTQYF
d_call: TRBD2
clone_size: few
j_call: TRBJ2-3
v_call: TRBV6-5

cdr3_nt: TGTGCCAGTAGTATAGATACAGGGGGCGGCTACACCTTC
cdr3_aa: CASSIDTGGGYTF
d_call: TRBD1
clone_size: once
j_call: TRBJ1-2
v_call: TRBV19

cdr3_nt: TGTGCCAGCTCACCAGAGGAGGTCGAGGGAGGAGGCAATCAGCCCCAGCATTTT
cdr3_aa: CASSPEEVEGGGNQPQHF
d_call: .
clone_size: .
j_call: TRBJ1-5
v_call: TRBV18

cdr3_nt: TGTGCCAGCAGTTTACTCGCTGGGGGGATTAGTAATGAGCAGTTCTTC
cdr3_aa: CASSLLAGGISNEQFF
d_call: .
clone_size: .
j_call: TRBJ2-1
v_call: TRBV6-5

cdr3_nt: TGTGCCAGCAGCTTTAGGGCCGCGGGACAGCCCCAGCATTTT
cdr3_aa: CASSFRAAGQPQHF
d_call: .
clone_size: .
j_call: TRBJ1-5
v_call: TRBV7-2

cdr3_nt: TGTGCCAGCAGATACGGGAGTAGGGTCGGGGAGCTGTTTTTT
cdr3_aa: CASRYGSRVGELFF
d_call: .
clone_size: .
j_call: TRBJ2-2
v_call: TRBV27

cdr3_nt: TGTGCCAGCAGCTGGGGACAGGGAGCCGTCAATGAGCAGTTCTTC
cdr3_aa: CASSWGQGAVNEQFF
d_call: TRBD1
clone_size: .
j_call: TRBJ2-1
v_call: TRBV7-9

cdr3_nt: TGCGCCAGCAGCGGGGGCCCAGGCAGCACAGATACGCAGTATTTT
cdr3_aa: CASSGGPGSTDTQYF
d_call: .
clone_size: .
j_call: TRBJ2-3
v_call: TRBV5-1

cdr3_nt: TGTGCCAGCAGTTTGGGAGGACAGGGCTTCGAGCAGTACTTC
cdr3_aa: CASSLGGQGFEQYF
d_call: TRBD1
clone_size: once
j_call: TRBJ2-7
v_call: TRBV28

cdr3_nt: TGTGCCAGCAGTTTAGGAGGCTTTGGAGAGACCCAGTACTTC
cdr3_aa: CASSLGGFGETQYF
d_call: .
clone_size: .
j_call: TRBJ2-5
v_call: TRBV28

cdr3_nt: TGCAGCGTACGGCGAGGACAGCAAGAGACCCAGTACTTC
cdr3_aa: CSVRRGQQETQYF
d_call: .
clone_size: .
j_call: TRBJ2-5
v_call: TRBV29-1

cdr3_nt: TGTGCCAGAATCCGGACTTACGAGCAGTACTTC
cdr3_aa: CARIRTYEQYF
d_call: .
clone_size: .
j_call: TRBJ2-7
v_call: TRBV5-3